This is a list of T cell receptor beta chains from one sample in a study of blood T cell repertoires in COVID-19. Libraries were prepared by immunoSEQ multiplex PCR; TCRdb keeps only in-frame clonotypes and omits some of them. The repertoire has roughly 120,000 clones, more than 70% of them found once; the top ten carry approximately 5.1%. The sample taken for sequencing was peripheral blood. All receptors come from an older woman with COVID-19, enrolled during active disease. Each CDR3 is given with its conserved first and last residue. A D gene is named only where the DNA matches it firmly. Clone size is not always given. Where it is, it says once, few, many or a class for expanded clones.

J gene | clone size | CDR3 length | V gene | D gene | CDR3 DNA | CDR3 protein
TRBJ2-7 | NA | 15 | TRBV5-1 | TRBD2 | TGCGCCAGCAGCTTGGCCCCGGGGGGGCTGAACGAGCAGTACTTC | CASSLAPGGLNEQYF
TRBJ1-2 | NA | 13 | TRBV2 | NA | TGTGCCAGAGCAGGGGTAGCTAACTATGGCTACACCTTC | CARAGVANYGYTF
TRBJ1-1 | NA | 19 | TRBV9 | TRBD1 | TGTGCCAGCAGCGTTAAACCCCACAGGGGGCTAATGACGAACACTGAAGCTTTCTTT | CASSVKPHRGLMTNTEAFF
TRBJ2-3 | NA | 15 | TRBV7-6 | TRBD1 | TGTGCCAGCAGCTTAAGACAGGGGACTACAGATACGCAGTATTTT | CASSLRQGTTDTQYF
TRBJ1-6 | NA | 16 | TRBV27 | TRBD1 | TGTGCCAGCAGTTTCTCGAGGACAGGGTCTAATTCACCCCTCCACTTT | CASSFSRTGSNSPLHF
TRBJ1-2 | NA | 15 | TRBV23-1 | TRBD1 | TGCGCCAGCTGGGGGACAGGGGATATACGGTATGGCTACACCTTC | CASWGTGDIRYGYTF
TRBJ1-4 | NA | 13 | TRBV25-1 | NA | TGTGCCAGCAGTGTCCTTATCGGTGAAAAACTGTTTTTT | CASSVLIGEKLFF
TRBJ1-4 | NA | 15 | TRBV3-1/TRBV3-2 | TRBD1 | TGTGCCAGCAGCCCTCCGGGACAGACTAATGAAAAACTGTTTTTT | CASSPPGQTNEKLFF
TRBJ2-7 | NA | 15 | TRBV6-6 | NA | TGTGCCAGCAGTTCCTTACTATTAGGGGTGTACGAGCAGTACTTC | CASSSLLLGVYEQYF
TRBJ2-5 | NA | 15 | TRBV11-2 | NA | TGTGCCAGCAGCTTAGATGCGGGGTACCAAGAGACCCAGTACTTC | CASSLDAGYQETQYF
TRBJ2-3 | NA | 16 | TRBV19 | NA | TGTGCCAGTAGTATAGATCCGGCAGGGTACACAGATACGCAGTATTTT | CASSIDPAGYTDTQYF
TRBJ1-1 | few | 13 | TRBV6-5 | NA | TGTGCCAGCGGAAGGGGAATGAACACTGAAGCTTTCTTT | CASGRGMNTEAFF
TRBJ2-7 | NA | 15 | TRBV5-1 | NA | TGCGCCAGCAGCTGGGGGCCTGGCGTAGGGGACGAGCAGTACTTC | CASSWGPGVGDEQYF
TRBJ1-4 | NA | 13 | TRBV19 | NA | TGTGCCAGTCTTGACACGGCCGAGGGAAAACTGTTTTTT | CASLDTAEGKLFF
TRBJ1-1 | few | 14 | TRBV28 | TRBD1 | TGTGCCAGCAGTGCCATACAGGGGGAAGGGTCAGCTTTCTTT | CASSAIQGEGSAFF
TRBJ2-2 | NA | 14 | TRBV9 | NA | TGTGCCAGCAGCGCCGAGGGTAGCACCGGGGAGCTGTTTTTT | CASSAEGSTGELFF
TRBJ2-5 | NA | 11 | TRBV19 | NA | TGTGCCAGTAGTGCCGGAGAGACCCAGTACTTC | CASSAGETQYF
TRBJ2-7 | NA | 15 | TRBV9 | NA | TGTGCCAGCAGCGTAGCGGGGGAAACAACCTACGAGCAGTACTTC | CASSVAGETTYEQYF
TRBJ1-1 | NA | 19 | TRBV7-9 | TRBD1 | TGTGCCAGCAGCTTATCGGACAGGGGGCCGGAGGTGTTGAACACTGAAGCTTTCTTT | CASSLSDRGPEVLNTEAFF
TRBJ2-3 | NA | 16 | TRBV7-8 | TRBD2 | TGTGCCAGCAGCTTAGTGAGCGGGGGCAGCACAGATACGCAGTATTTT | CASSLVSGGSTDTQYF
TRBJ1-2 | once | 15 | TRBV6-6 | NA | TGTGCCAGCACTCCTTCTGCAGGGTCAGTAAGGGGCTACACCTTC | CASTPSAGSVRGYTF
TRBJ2-1 | NA | 15 | TRBV15 | NA | TGTGCCACCAGCAGCCCGCGTACATATCCGAGCGAGACGTTCTTC | CATSSPRTYPSETFF
TRBJ1-1 | NA | 13 | TRBV5-1 | TRBD1 | TGCGCCAGCTCCACTGTCGGGACAGATGAAGCTTTCTTT | CASSTVGTDEAFF
TRBJ2-5 | NA | 12 | TRBV5-6 | NA | TGTGCCAGCAGCTTGGGCGAAGAGACCCAGTACTTC | CASSLGEETQYF
TRBJ1-2 | NA | 13 | TRBV18 | NA | TGTGCCAGCTCACCAGGGGAGGGCTATGGCTACACCTTC | CASSPGEGYGYTF
TRBJ2-1 | NA | 16 | TRBV5-5 | NA | TGTGCCAGCAGCTTGAACGCGGCAGGGGAATTCTATGAGCAGTTCTTC | CASSLNAAGEFYEQFF
TRBJ1-5 | NA | 16 | TRBV7-8 | NA | TGTGCCAGCAGCACCTCCACAGGGTTTGGCAATCAGCCCCAGCATTTT | CASSTSTGFGNQPQHF
TRBJ1-2 | NA | 12 | TRBV11-2 | NA | TGTGCCAGCAGCTTAAATCTCTATGGCTACACCTTC | CASSLNLYGYTF
TRBJ2-7 | NA | 15 | TRBV12-5 | TRBD1 | TGTGCTAGTGGCCAAGGACAGGGGGGAACCTACGAGCAGTACTTC | CASGQGQGGTYEQYF
TRBJ2-1 | NA | 15 | TRBV11-1 | NA | TGTGCCAGCAGCTTAGCCAGTGGCCCTTACAATGAGCAGTTCTTC | CASSLASGPYNEQFF
TRBJ1-1 | NA | 14 | TRBV6-6 | NA | TGTGCCAGCACTGATACCGGGGGGAACACTGAAGCTTTCTTT | CASTDTGGNTEAFF
TRBJ2-5 | NA | 19 | TRBV24-1 | TRBD1 | TGTGCCACCAGTGACCCCCGGGCGGACGACAGGGTTGATGGGGAGACCCAGTACTTC | CATSDPRADDRVDGETQYF
TRBJ1-1 | NA | 11 | TRBV20-1 | NA | TGCAGTGCAGAGCAGAACACTGAAGCTTTCTTT | CSAEQNTEAFF
TRBJ1-2 | once | 12 | TRBV2 | TRBD1 | TGTGCCAGCAGTTCAGGGGGCTCTGGCTACACCTTC | CASSSGGSGYTF
TRBJ1-2 | NA | 13 | TRBV24-1 | TRBD1 | TGTGCCACCAGTACAGGGGCGCGCTATGGCTACACCTTC | CATSTGARYGYTF
TRBJ1-1 | NA | 17 | TRBV21-1 | NA | TGTGCCAGCAGCAAAGTCAACAGGGGGCTGGGGAACACTGAAGCTTTCTTT | CASSKVNRGLGNTEAFF
TRBJ1-2 | NA | 13 | TRBV28 | TRBD1 | TGTGCCAGCAGAGGGGGGACAGGCAGTGGCTACACCTTC | CASRGGTGSGYTF
TRBJ1-4 | once | 16 | TRBV4-1 | NA | TGCGCCAGCACCGCCGGACAGCCCACCTTTAATGAAAAACTGTTTTTT | CASTAGQPTFNEKLFF
TRBJ2-2 | NA | 16 | TRBV15 | NA | TGTGCCACCAGCAGAGATCAGGTCGGGGGTGCCGGGGAGCTGTTTTTT | CATSRDQVGGAGELFF
TRBJ2-2 | few | 14 | TRBV3-1/TRBV3-2 | NA | TGTGCCAGCAGCCAAGGTTCCAGGGGCAGGGAGCTGTTTTTT | CASSQGSRGRELFF
TRBJ1-4 | NA | 14 | TRBV27 | NA | TGTGCCAGCAGTTCAGGGTTGAAGAATGAAAAACTGTTTTTT | CASSSGLKNEKLFF
TRBJ1-1 | NA | 15 | TRBV3-1/TRBV3-2 | NA | TGTGCCAGCAGCCAAGCGGGAGGAGGGAACACTGAAGCTTTCTTT | CASSQAGGGNTEAFF
TRBJ1-5 | NA | 13 | TRBV2 | TRBD1 | TGTGCCAGCAAAAGGGGGCAGGGTCAGCCCCAGCATTTT | CASKRGQGQPQHF
TRBJ2-5 | NA | 18 | TRBV7-3 | TRBD2 | TGTGCCAGCAGCTTAGGGCTAGCGGGGGGGACTGTGAAAGAGACCCAGTACTTC | CASSLGLAGGTVKETQYF
TRBJ1-5 | few | 17 | TRBV19 | NA | TGTGCCAGTAGTATAGAGGGGCGTGAGCCTAGCAATCAGCCCCAGCATTTT | CASSIEGREPSNQPQHF
TRBJ1-1 | NA | 14 | TRBV10-2 | TRBD1 | TGCGCCAGCAGTGAACCAGGGGGAAGCACTGAAGCTTTCTTT | CASSEPGGSTEAFF
TRBJ2-1 | NA | 14 | TRBV6-1 | TRBD1 | TGTGCCAGCAGTGAAGGGACAGGGCCCACCTGGCGGTTCTTC | CASSEGTGPTWRFF